Shown below are 23 T cell receptor beta chains from a single sample sequenced in a study of T cell repertoires in cytomegalovirus infection. TCRdb recomputed calls from the reads with MiXCR, one row per CDR3 protein. The table has some 500,000 distinct CDR3 sequences, 33% seen once. These TCRs' antigens remain unknown. This sample comprised cultured PBMCs, obtained from culture after CMV antigen stimulation. The receptors shown here come from a human donor in good health (CMV status not recorded). Some clones in this sample may be carry-over from other donors' samples.

This clonotype was picked up a small number of times. The chain employs TRBV7-2 and TRBJ2-5, with 7 bases matching TRBD1. The CDR3 spans 17 residues. V lost 1 base to trimming and J lost 1 base; unmatched junction nucleotides: 9. CDR1 is SGHTA, CDR2 FQGNSA, per germline. The CDR3 region is CASSLEGPGQLQETQYF. The CDR3 DNA reads as TGTGCCAGCAGCTTAGAGGGACCGGGACAGCTCCAAGAGACCCAGTACTTC.

This clonotype was picked up a small number of times. The rearrangement joins TRBV7-4 to TRBJ2-1, with 11 nucleotides matching TRBD2. The ends lost 5 bases at V and 5 bases at J; junction bases unmatched: 11. Germline values: CDR1 SGHVT, CDR2 SQSDAQ. This CDR3 region has 17 residues. Written as DNA, the CDR3 is TGTGCCAGCAGCCCCCCGTCCGGGACTAGCGGACACAATGAGCAGTTCTTC. Amino acid sequence: CASSPPSGTSGHNEQFF.

This clonotype was recorded once. This chain joins TRBV15 and TRBJ2-1, with D perhaps TRBD1 or TRBD2 (5 bases each). The CDR3 sequence is 15 residues long. V gave up 3 bases and J gave up 5 bases, with 14 bases separating them. Germline CDR1 and CDR2: LNHNV and YYDKDF (reference sequence). The CDR3 nucleotides are TGTGCCACCAGCAGCGGTTGGGACGCTCACAATGAGCAGTTCTTC. Translation gives CATSSGWDAHNEQFF. Together with reference TRBV15 and TRBJ2-1, the CDR3 gives the full variable domain: DAMVIQNPRYQVTQFGKPVTLSCSQTLNHNVMYWYQQKSSQAPKLLFHYYDKDFNNEADTPDNFQSRRPNTSFCFLDIRSPGLGDTAMYLCATSSGWDAHNEQFFGPGTRLTVL.

As DNA, the CDR3 is TGCAGTGCCCCCGGACGGAGCTCCTACAATGAGCAGTTCTTC. Protein sequence: CSAPGRSSYNEQFF. The chain recombines TRBV20-1 with TRBJ2-1; no reliable D call. Germline V gene sequence: CDR1 DFQATT, CDR2 SNEGSKA (reference sequence). Trimming stripped 6 bases from V and 0 bases from J, with 12 bases between. The CDR3 runs 14 residues.

The chain links TRBV18 to TRBJ2-1; 12 positions match TRBD2. Trimming cost V 3 bases and J 6 bases; bases outside gene matches: 6. The CDR3 spans 16 residues. The germline gives CDR1 KGHSH, CDR2 LQKENI. The DNA for the CDR3 is TGTGCCAGCTCACCGAGGACTAGCGGGACACTCAATGAGCAGTTCTTC. Translation: CASSPRTSGTLNEQFF.

This chain connects TRBV6-1 to TRBJ2-7; TRBD2 aligns across 12 bases. This CDR3 is 15 amino acids long. The V gene end was trimmed by 2 bases and the J gene end by 4 bases; junction bases not matched to a gene: 3. Germline CDR1 MNHNS, CDR2 SASEGT. The CDR3 nucleotides read TGTGCCAGCAGTGAATTTCTAGCGGGAGGGTACGAGCAGTACTTC. It codes for CASSEFLAGGYEQYF.

This clonotype has only a few counts. The rearrangement joins TRBV7-2 to TRBJ1-4; no clear D gene. CDR3 size: 12 residues. Trimming stripped 2 bases from V and 8 bases from J, with 6 bases between. Germline CDR1 SGHTA, CDR2 FQGNSA. The CDR3 is CASSLIGEKLFF. The CDR3 DNA is TGTGCCAGCAGCTTAATTGGGGAAAAACTGTTTTTT.

This clonotype was seen more than once but under ten times. The rearrangement uses TRBV6-6 and TRBJ1-2; the D is unclear. Trimming cost V 3 bases and J 3 bases, with 11 bases left between them. Germline V gene sequence: CDR1 MNHNY, CDR2 SVGAGI (reference sequence). This CDR3 spans 14 amino acids. CDR3: CASSYNAQDYGYTF. The CDR3 region has the DNA TGTGCCAGCAGTTATAATGCCCAGGACTATGGCTACACCTTC.

At least ten counts were recorded for this clonotype. The V and J genes are TRBV30 and TRBJ2-6; no firm D call. Germline values: CDR1 GTSNPN, CDR2 SVGIG (reference sequence). The CDR3 consists of 14 residues. V lost 0 bases to trimming and J lost 2 bases, with 5 bases between them. Here the CDR3 reads CAWSVQAGANVLTF. The CDR3 DNA reads TGTGCCTGGAGTGTCCAGGCTGGGGCCAACGTCCTGACTTTC.

The V call is TRBV11-2, the J call TRBJ2-7, with 7 bases matching TRBD1. The CDR3 extends over 13 amino acids. V lost 3 bases to trimming and J lost 9 bases; unmatched junction nucleotides: 8. Per germline, CDR1 SGHAT and CDR2 FQNNGV. The CDR3 region has the DNA TGTGCCAGCAGCTTGGACAGGTCCATCGGGCAGTACGTC. This codes for CASSLDRSIGQYV.

This clonotype has ten or more counts. The chain has TRBV7-9 and TRBJ1-2; no definite D call. The CDR3 runs 13 residues. CDR1 and CDR2 from the germline V gene are SEHNR and FQNEAQ (reference sequence). V lost 5 bases, J lost 4 bases, and 11 bases lay in between. CDR3 in amino acids: CASSRDGLYGYTF. The CDR3 DNA follows: TGTGCCAGCAGCCGTGACGGGCTCTATGGCTACACCTTC.

This clonotype was picked up a small number of times. V is TRBV12-3 or TRBV12-4 and J is TRBJ1-1; no definite D call. There are 12 residues in the CDR3. Between the trimmed V and J ends, which lost 3 bases and 7 bases, there was a span of 9 bases. The CDR3 DNA sequence: TGTGCCAGCAGTTTTAATTGGTTTGAAGCTTTCTTT. Its protein product is CASSFNWFEAFF.

The chain recombines TRBV9 with TRBJ1-6; D is possibly TRBD1 (5 bases). Germline CDR1 reads SGDLS; CDR2 reads YYNGEE. Deletions cut 3 bases from V and 7 bases from J, with 8 bases between. The CDR3 length is 13 residues. CDR3 in amino acids: CASSAEGNSPLHF. The CDR3 DNA is TGTGCCAGCAGCGCCGAGGGGAATTCACCCCTCCACTTT.

Here the CDR3 reads CSVGEGPTNQPQHF. The DNA for the CDR3 is TGCAGCGTTGGCGAGGGCCCGACCAATCAGCCCCAGCATTTT. This sequence joins TRBV29-1 and TRBJ1-5; unclear D gene. This CDR3 has 14 residues. V was shortened by 4 bases and J by 3 bases, with 13 bases between the two germline ends. CDR1 SQVTM and CDR2 ANQGSEA come from the germline V gene.

This clonotype was detected a few times. This chain links TRBV7-3 with TRBJ1-2; D remains ambiguous. This CDR3 has 14 amino acids. Deletions cut 5 bases from V and 5 bases from J, with 15 bases between. Germline V gene data show CDR1 as SGHTA and CDR2 as FQGTGA. CDR3: CASSHDRGWYGYTF. DNA of the CDR3: TGTGCCAGCAGCCACGATCGGGGATGGTATGGCTACACCTTC.

J is TRBJ2-5 and V is TRBV12-3 or TRBV12-4; no clear D gene. The CDR3 sequence is 13 residues long. Trimming took off 0 bases at V and 5 bases at J, with 7 bases between the two ends. The DNA for the CDR3 is TGTGCCAGCAGTTTAGCGGAGTTTGAGACCCAGTACTTC. This translates into CASSLAEFETQYF.

This chain uses TRBV27 with TRBJ2-6; 9 bases are shared with TRBD1. The CDR3 consists of 18 residues. Trimming removed 6 bases from V and 0 bases from J; junction bases left unmatched: 9. The V gene's germline CDR1 is MNHEY and CDR2 SMNVEV (reference sequence). CDR3 DNA sequence: TGTGCCAGCAGCCGCCGAGGGGACAGGGTCTCTGGGGCCAACGTCCTGACTTTC. Its translation: CASSRRGDRVSGANVLTF.

This clonotype turned up a few times. The rearrangement joins TRBV20-1 to TRBJ2-5, with 7 bases fitting TRBD2. V dropped 3 bases and J dropped 5; count of bases not matched to a gene: 9. This CDR3 has 14 amino acids. Germline V gives CDR1 DFQATT, CDR2 SNEGSKA (reference sequence). The CDR3 nucleotides are TGCAGTGCTAGTATTGCGGGAGAGGGGGAGACCCAGTACTTC. Translated: CSASIAGEGETQYF.

The sample holds many counts of this clonotype. This chain uses TRBV7-2 with TRBJ1-5; 8 nucleotides line up with TRBD1. The CDR3 has 15 residues. With 8 bases clipped from V and 2 bases from J, the junction kept 8 bases outside the gene matches. Per germline, CDR1 SGHTA and CDR2 FQGNSA. DNA for the CDR3: TGTGCCAGCGGGACAGGCGACTTTGGCAATCAGCCCCAGCATTTT. Translated, it gives CASGTGDFGNQPQHF.

The CDR3 nucleotides read TGCAGTACGACGGGGCTTCTCAAAAAGCAGTACTTC. This gives the protein CSTTGLLKKQYF. The genes are TRBV20-1 and TRBJ2-7; D may correspond to TRBD1 or TRBD2 (5 bases each). This CDR3 comprises 12 residues. The germline CDR1 and CDR2 sequences are DFQATT and SNEGSKA (reference sequence). V lost 8 bases and J 8 bases, leaving 19 bases between the germline ends.

The V and J genes are TRBV25-1 and TRBJ2-1; D gene uncertain. This CDR3 contains 11 residues. Germline values: CDR1 MGHDK, CDR2 SYGVNS. V shed 8 bases and J shed 7 bases, with 9 bases lying between them. The CDR3 DNA reads TGTGCCAGCGCGAACACTAATGAGCAGTTCTTC. Its translation is CASANTNEQFF.

This clonotype was counted many times. The rearrangement joins TRBV7-2 to TRBJ2-3; 8 bases fit TRBD2. The CDR3 spans 17 residues. Germline lookup yields CDR1 SGHTA and CDR2 FQGNSA. The junction had 15 bases not matched to a gene; V was cut back by 5 bases and J by 5 bases. The CDR3 region has the DNA TGTGCCAGCAGCCCAAGGGGGAGCGGGAGTGGGATAGATACGCAGTATTTT. Translated, it gives CASSPRGSGSGIDTQYF.

This clonotype was found a few times. V is TRBV7-2 and J is TRBJ2-7; no definite D call. There are 16 residues in the CDR3. Germline CDR1 is SGHTA and CDR2 is FQGNSA. Trimming pared 1 base from V and 2 bases from J, leaving 15 bases between. The CDR3 sequence is CASSLGVGYLTYEQYF. The CDR3 coding sequence is TGTGCCAGCAGCTTAGGTGTAGGATATTTGACCTACGAGCAGTACTTC.